This TCR beta chain was sequenced for a study of cytomegalovirus exposure and HLA in healthy donors. Across the study: Caucasian-associated ancestry cluster membership applied to less than 85% of 398 genotyped donors.

The V end lost 2 bases, the J end lost 8 bases, and 24 bases lay between the germline ends. Germline CDR1 is GTSNPN and CDR2 is SVGIG (reference sequence). The CDR3 runs to 16 residues. As to this clone: Its antigen is undetermined.

In the PCR, 60 Vbeta and 13 Jbeta primers were used. Repertoires were generated with immunoSEQ multiplex PCR, while TCRdb's copy carries only in-frame clones and drops some. The top ten hold around 9.3% of the sample, which has about 140,000 clones, 65% to 70% seen once. Regarding the study as a whole: Most CMV-associated TCR beta chains appeared HLA-restricted in a later analysis.

The chain is built from TRBV30 and TRBJ1-2; no reliable D call. Sample: PBMCs. The TCR was taken from a man under 40 in good health and CMV-seropositive. CDR3 nucleotides: TGTGCCTGGAGTACGAACCGCGAAGGGAGTACTAGGGGCTACACCTTC. Protein product: CAWSTNREGSTRGYTF. The full variable domain, with the rest looked up from reference TRBV30 and TRBJ1-2, is SQTIHQWPATLVQPVGSPLSLECTVEGTSNPNLYWYRQAAGRGLQLLFYSVGIGQISSEVPQNLSASRPQDRQFILSSKKLLLSDSGFYLCAWSTNREGSTRGYTFGSGTRLTVV.